This T cell receptor (beta chain) came from a study of blood T cells in healthy people across ages. The study's findings and limits: Age showed a roughly linear inverse relationship with TCR beta diversity per million T cells.

The CDR3 consists of 15 residues. From germline, CDR1 is SGDLS and CDR2 YYNGEE. In its sample, this clonotype was seen a few times. The antigen remains unidentified. It was with a sample-barcoded 5' primer and a J-beta primer mix that a second PCR of about 6 to 12 cycles was run. Samples each returned at least 2.5 million CDR3-containing paired-end reads. TCRdb analysed the 5' RACE reads with MiXCR anew, one entry per CDR3 protein. Among approximately 800,000 distinct CDR3 sequences listed, around 34% were seen once. This clonotype was obtained from a man between 18 and 29 years old in good health. Sequencing was carried out using blood. The V gene is TRBV9, the J gene TRBJ2-5; TRBD1 aligns across 10 bases. Judging by the DNA end, TRBJ2-1 fits better; the J call may be wrong. The CDR3 spells CASSVGTGEIQTQFF. CDR3 DNA sequence: TGTGCCAGCAGCGTCGGGACAGGGGAGATTCAGACCCAGTTCTTC.